The rows below give T cell receptor beta chains drawn from one sample of a study of cytomegalovirus exposure and HLA in healthy donors. Some clones are missing from TCRdb's copy, which holds only in-frame ones; the method was immunoSEQ multiplex PCR. Of 60,000 to 90,000 clones listed, roughly two thirds are singletons. The sample consisted of PBMCs. The receptors were gathered from a man between 35 and 55 years old in good health and CMV-seropositive. CDR3s include the opening cysteine and the closing phenylalanine or tryptophan. D genes are given only for firm matches. Clone sizes are given selectively: once, few, many, or a class where the clone is expanded.

>-|TRBJ2-3|-|TRBV6-1|14
CASRREASTDTQYF
TGTGCCAGCAGACGAGAGGCCTCCACAGATACGCAGTATTTT
>TRBD2|TRBJ2-5|-|TRBV29-1|13
CSVAGTSVETQYF
TGCAGCGTCGCCGGGACTAGTGTAGAGACCCAGTACTTC
>-|TRBJ1-2|few|TRBV30|14
CAWSQTPLNYGYTF
TGTGCCTGGAGCCAGACTCCCCTTAACTATGGCTACACCTTC
>TRBD2|TRBJ2-5|-|TRBV15|16
CATSRDKGRSGGTQYF
TGTGCCACCAGCAGAGATAAAGGACGTAGCGGGGGGACCCAGTACTTC
>TRBD1|TRBJ2-2|-|TRBV5-1|15
CASSLRTGNTGELFF
TGCGCCAGCAGCCTACGGACAGGGAACACCGGGGAGCTGTTTTTT
>TRBD1|TRBJ1-1|-|TRBV5-5|11
CASSDREEAFF
TGTGCCAGCAGCGACAGGGAGGAAGCTTTCTTT
>-|TRBJ1-1|-|TRBV5-4|12
CASSSQGAEAFF
TGTGCCAGCAGCTCACAGGGCGCTGAAGCTTTCTTT
>TRBD1|TRBJ2-5|-|TRBV5-1|14
CASSLQGAEETQYF
TGCGCCAGCAGCTTGCAGGGGGCCGAGGAGACCCAGTACTTC
>-|TRBJ1-1|-|TRBV7-3|15
CASSRDGRVNTEAFF
TGTGCCAGCAGCAGGGATGGGAGGGTGAACACTGAAGCTTTCTTT
>TRBD1|TRBJ1-1|few|TRBV15|12
CATSADRVLAFF
TGTGCCACCAGCGCGGACAGGGTGCTGGCTTTCTTT
>-|TRBJ1-1|-|TRBV29-1|12
CSVLIQGTEAFF
TGCAGCGTCCTCATACAGGGTACTGAAGCTTTCTTT
>-|TRBJ1-1|once|TRBV5-6|13
CASSRAGVTEAFF
TGTGCCAGCAGCCGAGCAGGGGTCACTGAAGCTTTCTTT
>-|TRBJ2-3|few|TRBV9|15
CASSVDGHLTDTQYF
TGTGCCAGCAGCGTAGATGGACATCTCACAGATACGCAGTATTTT
>TRBD2|TRBJ2-7|-|TRBV29-1|17
CSVGRGTSGRASYEQYF
TGCAGCGTTGGGCGGGGGACTAGCGGGAGGGCTTCCTACGAGCAGTACTTC
>TRBD2|TRBJ2-2|-|TRBV11-2|17
CASSLLAGVRNTGELFF
TGTGCCAGCAGCTTGCTAGCGGGGGTTAGGAACACCGGGGAGCTGTTTTTT
>-|TRBJ2-3|-|TRBV5-1|12
CASRRMADTQYF
TGCGCCAGCAGGCGCATGGCAGATACGCAGTATTTT
>-|TRBJ2-1|-|TRBV19|12
CASSPDLNEQFF
TGTGCCAGTAGTCCGGACTTGAATGAGCAGTTCTTC
>-|TRBJ1-1|-|TRBV11-3|14
CASSLGGPNTEAFF
TGTGCCAGCAGCCTAGGGGGGCCGAACACTGAAGCTTTCTTT
>-|TRBJ2-7|once|TRBV5-1|14
CASSLGGLTYEQYF
TGCGCCAGCAGCTTGGGTGGGCTAACCTACGAGCAGTACTTC
>-|TRBJ1-2|-|TRBV2|13
CASSGRAGYGCTF
TGTGCCAGCAGTGGCAGGGCCGGGTATGGCTGCACCTTC
>TRBD1|TRBJ1-5|-|TRBV9|16
CASSPTGAFSNQPQHF
TGTGCCAGCAGCCCGACAGGGGCTTTTAGCAATCAGCCCCAGCATTTT
>-|TRBJ2-1|-|TRBV5-1|15
CASSLGNSGYNEQFF
TGCGCCAGCAGCTTAGGTAATTCGGGTTACAATGAGCAGTTCTTC
>TRBD2|TRBJ2-3|-|TRBV7-9|16
CASRPTLAGGPDTQYF
TGTGCCAGCAGACCAACACTAGCGGGAGGCCCAGATACGCAGTATTTT
>-|TRBJ2-1|-|TRBV11-3|16
CASSITGLGDYNEQFF
TGTGCCAGCAGCATTACAGGGCTTGGAGACTACAATGAGCAGTTCTTC
>TRBD1|TRBJ1-2|-|TRBV2|12
CASRQGAIGYTF
TGTGCCAGCCGACAGGGGGCAATTGGCTACACCTTC
>-|TRBJ2-7|-|TRBV5-4|13
CAARRDTSYEQYF
TGTGCCGCCCGTAGGGACACCTCCTACGAGCAGTACTTC
>-|TRBJ1-5|-|TRBV7-2|13
CASSPWANQPQHF
TGTGCCAGCAGCCCGTGGGCTAATCAGCCCCAGCATTTT
>TRBD1|TRBJ1-1|-|TRBV7-9|15
CASSLRTGANTEAFF
TGTGCCAGCAGCTTACGGACAGGGGCGAACACTGAAGCTTTCTTT
>-|TRBJ2-1|-|TRBV7-2|13
CASSLARSLDQFF
TGTGCCAGCAGCTTAGCGCGCTCCTTAGATCAGTTCTTC
>-|TRBJ2-3|-|TRBV9|13
CASSVIAFDTQYF
TGTGCCAGCAGCGTTATAGCCTTTGATACGCAGTATTTT
>-|TRBJ2-7|-|TRBV7-9|17
CASSPREPYLKTYEQYF
TGTGCCAGCAGCCCCCGGGAGCCGTACCTAAAGACCTACGAGCAGTACTTC
>TRBD2|TRBJ2-1|-|TRBV5-1|18
CASSLAELAGGGYNEQFF
TGCGCCAGCAGCTTGGCCGAATTAGCGGGAGGGGGCTACAATGAGCAGTTCTTC
>TRBD1|TRBJ1-2|-|TRBV6-5|14
CASSYSGGGYGYTF
TGTGCCAGCTCCTATTCAGGGGGCGGGTATGGCTACACCTTC